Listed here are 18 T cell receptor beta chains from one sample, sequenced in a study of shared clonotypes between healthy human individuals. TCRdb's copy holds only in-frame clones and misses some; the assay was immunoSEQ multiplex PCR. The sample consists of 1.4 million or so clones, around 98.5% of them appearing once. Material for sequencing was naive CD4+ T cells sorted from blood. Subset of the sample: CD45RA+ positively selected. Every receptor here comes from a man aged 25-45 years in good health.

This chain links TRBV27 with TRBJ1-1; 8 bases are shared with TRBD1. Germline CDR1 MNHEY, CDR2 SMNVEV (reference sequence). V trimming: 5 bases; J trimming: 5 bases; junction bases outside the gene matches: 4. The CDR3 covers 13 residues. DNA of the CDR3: TGTGCCAGCAGTCCCAGGGGGCGAACTGAAGCTTTCTTT. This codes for CASSPRGRTEAFF.

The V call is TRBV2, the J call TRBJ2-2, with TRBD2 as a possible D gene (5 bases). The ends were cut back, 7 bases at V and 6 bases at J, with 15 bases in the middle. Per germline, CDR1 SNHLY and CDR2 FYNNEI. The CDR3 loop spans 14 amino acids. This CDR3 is CASIGDVGAGELFF. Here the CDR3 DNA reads TGTGCCAGCATAGGAGACGTCGGGGCCGGGGAGCTGTTTTTT.

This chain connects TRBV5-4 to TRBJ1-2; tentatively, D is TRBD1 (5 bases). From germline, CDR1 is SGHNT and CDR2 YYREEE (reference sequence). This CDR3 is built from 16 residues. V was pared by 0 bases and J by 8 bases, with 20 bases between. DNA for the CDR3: TGTGCCAGCAGCTTGGCGGATGGGACCGTTCTGGGGGGCTACACCTTC. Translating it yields CASSLADGTVLGGYTF.

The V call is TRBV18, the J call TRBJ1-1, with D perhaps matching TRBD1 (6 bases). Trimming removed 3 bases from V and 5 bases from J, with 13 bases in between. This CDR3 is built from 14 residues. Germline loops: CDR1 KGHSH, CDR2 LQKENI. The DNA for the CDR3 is TGTGCCAGCTCACCCCTGGGACAACAGACTGAAGCTTTCTTT. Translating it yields CASSPLGQQTEAFF.

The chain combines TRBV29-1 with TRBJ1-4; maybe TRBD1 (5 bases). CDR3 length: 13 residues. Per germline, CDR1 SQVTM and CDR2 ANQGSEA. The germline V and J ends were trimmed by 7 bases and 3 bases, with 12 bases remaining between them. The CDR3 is CSASDSPNEKLFF. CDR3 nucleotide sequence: TGCAGCGCTTCCGACAGCCCTAATGAAAAACTGTTTTTT. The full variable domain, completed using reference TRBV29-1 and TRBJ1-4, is SAVISQKPSRDICQRGTSLTIQCQVDSQVTMMFWYRQQPGQSLTLIATANQGSEATYESGFVIDKFPISRPNLTFSTLTVSNMSPEDSSIYLCSASDSPNEKLFFGSGTQLSVL.

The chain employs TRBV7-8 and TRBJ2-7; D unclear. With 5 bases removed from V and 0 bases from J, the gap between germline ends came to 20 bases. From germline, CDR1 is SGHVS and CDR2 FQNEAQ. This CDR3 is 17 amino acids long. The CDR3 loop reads CASSLPRTSPLSYEQYF. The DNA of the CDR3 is TGTGCCAGCAGCCTCCCTCGTACCTCACCTCTCTCCTACGAGCAGTACTTC.

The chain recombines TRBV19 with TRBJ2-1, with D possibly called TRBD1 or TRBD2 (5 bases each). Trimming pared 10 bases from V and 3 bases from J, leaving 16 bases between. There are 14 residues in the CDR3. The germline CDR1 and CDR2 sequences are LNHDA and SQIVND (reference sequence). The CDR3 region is CATTPGRNYNEQFF. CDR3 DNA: TGTGCCACCACCCCGGGACGAAACTACAATGAGCAGTTCTTC.

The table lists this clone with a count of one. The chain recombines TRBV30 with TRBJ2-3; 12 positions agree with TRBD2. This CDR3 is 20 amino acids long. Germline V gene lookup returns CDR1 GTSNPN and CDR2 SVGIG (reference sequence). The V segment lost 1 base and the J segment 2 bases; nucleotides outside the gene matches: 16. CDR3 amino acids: CAWSALYFSGLAGLTDTQYF. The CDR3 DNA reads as TGTGCCTGGAGTGCCCTCTATTTCTCGGGACTAGCGGGCCTCACAGATACGCAGTATTTT.

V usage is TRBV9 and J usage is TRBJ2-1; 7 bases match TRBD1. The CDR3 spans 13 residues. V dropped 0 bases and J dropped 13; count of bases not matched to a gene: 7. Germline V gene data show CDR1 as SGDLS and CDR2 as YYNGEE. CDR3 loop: CASSVAGQGDQFF. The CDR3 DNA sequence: TGTGCCAGCAGCGTAGCCGGTCAGGGGGATCAGTTCTTC. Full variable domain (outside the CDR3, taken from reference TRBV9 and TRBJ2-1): DSGVTQTPKHLITATGQRVTLRCSPRSGDLSVYWYQQSLDQGLQFLIQYYNGEERAKGNILERFSAQQFPDLHSELNLSSLELGDSALYFCASSVAGQGDQFFGPGTRLTVL.

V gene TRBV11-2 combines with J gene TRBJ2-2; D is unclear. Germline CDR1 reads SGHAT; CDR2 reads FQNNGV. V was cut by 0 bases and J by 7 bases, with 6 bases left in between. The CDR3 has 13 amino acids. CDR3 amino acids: CASSLEPVGELFF. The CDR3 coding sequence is TGTGCCAGCAGCTTAGAACCGGTCGGGGAGCTGTTTTTT. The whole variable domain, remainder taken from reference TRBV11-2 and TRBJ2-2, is EAGVAQSPRYKIIEKRQSVAFWCNPISGHATLYWYQQILGQGPKLLIQFQNNGVVDDSQLPKDRFSAERLKGVDSTLKIQPAKLEDSAVYLCASSLEPVGELFFGEGSRLTVL.

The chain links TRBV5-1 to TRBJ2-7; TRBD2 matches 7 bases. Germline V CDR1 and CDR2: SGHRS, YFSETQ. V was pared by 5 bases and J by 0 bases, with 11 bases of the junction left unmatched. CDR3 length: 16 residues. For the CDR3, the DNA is TGCGCCAGCAGTCACACCGGAGCGGGGTCCTCCTACGAGCAGTACTTC. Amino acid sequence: CASSHTGAGSSYEQYF. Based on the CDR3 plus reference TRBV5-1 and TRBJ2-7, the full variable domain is KAGVTQTPRYLIKTRGQQVTLSCSPISGHRSVSWYQQTPGQGLQFLFEYFSETQRNKGNFPGRFSGRQFSNSRSEMNVSTLELGDSALYLCASSHTGAGSSYEQYFGPGTRLTVT.

The CDR3 loop is CASSLGQHPPQGGYTF. As DNA, the CDR3 is TGCGCCAGCAGCTTGGGCCAGCACCCCCCTCAGGGTGGCTACACCTTC. The genes are TRBV5-1 and TRBJ1-2; D is possibly TRBD1 (5 bases). Per the germline V gene, CDR1 is SGHRS and CDR2 is YFSETQ. V was cut by 0 bases and J by 7 bases, with 19 bases left in between. This CDR3 region has 16 residues.

CDR3 region: CASSLFGTSGSYNEQFF. CDR3 DNA: TGTGCCAGCAGCTTATTTGGGACTAGCGGGTCCTACAATGAGCAGTTCTTC. The chain combines TRBV5-5 with TRBJ2-1; 12 positions match TRBD2. CDR1 SGHKS and CDR2 YYEKEE come from the germline V gene (reference sequence). Losses at the gene ends were 2 bases for V and 1 base for J; bases not matched to a gene: 4. The CDR3 sequence is 17 residues long. The variable domain in full, with the rest retrieved from reference TRBV5-5 and TRBJ2-1, is DAGVTQSPTHLIKTRGQQVTLRCSPISGHKSVSWYQQVLGQGPQFIFQYYEKEERGRGNFPDRFSARQFPNYSSELNVNALLLGDSALYLCASSLFGTSGSYNEQFFGPGTRLTVL.

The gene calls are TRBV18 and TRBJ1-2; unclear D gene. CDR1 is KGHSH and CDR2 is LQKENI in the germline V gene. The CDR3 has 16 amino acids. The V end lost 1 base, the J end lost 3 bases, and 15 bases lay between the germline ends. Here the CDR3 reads CASSPRGSAVDYGYTF. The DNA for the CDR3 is TGTGCCAGCTCACCACGAGGGTCGGCAGTAGACTATGGCTACACCTTC. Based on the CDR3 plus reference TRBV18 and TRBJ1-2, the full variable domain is NAGVMQNPRHLVRRRGQEARLRCSPMKGHSHVYWYRQLPEEGLKFMVYLQKENIIDESGMPKERFSAEFPKEGPSILRIQQVVRGDSAAYFCASSPRGSAVDYGYTFGSGTRLTVV.

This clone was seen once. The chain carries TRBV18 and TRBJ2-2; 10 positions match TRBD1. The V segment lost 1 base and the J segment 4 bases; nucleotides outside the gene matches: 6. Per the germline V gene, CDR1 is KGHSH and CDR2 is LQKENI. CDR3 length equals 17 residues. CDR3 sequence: CASSPQRQGARTGELFF. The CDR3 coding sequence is TGTGCCAGCTCACCACAACGACAGGGGGCGCGCACCGGGGAGCTGTTTTTT. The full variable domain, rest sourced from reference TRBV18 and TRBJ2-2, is NAGVMQNPRHLVRRRGQEARLRCSPMKGHSHVYWYRQLPEEGLKFMVYLQKENIIDESGMPKERFSAEFPKEGPSILRIQQVVRGDSAAYFCASSPQRQGARTGELFFGEGSRLTVL.

The CDR3 is CASSSVGLAGGLGNNEQFF. The CDR3 bases are TGCGCCAGCAGCTCCGTTGGACTAGCGGGAGGATTAGGGAACAATGAGCAGTTCTTC. The V and J genes are TRBV5-1 and TRBJ2-1, with 14 bases matching TRBD2. With 3 bases clipped from V and 5 bases from J, the junction kept 13 bases outside the gene matches. Germline CDR1 is SGHRS and CDR2 is YFSETQ. The CDR3 is made up of 19 amino acids.

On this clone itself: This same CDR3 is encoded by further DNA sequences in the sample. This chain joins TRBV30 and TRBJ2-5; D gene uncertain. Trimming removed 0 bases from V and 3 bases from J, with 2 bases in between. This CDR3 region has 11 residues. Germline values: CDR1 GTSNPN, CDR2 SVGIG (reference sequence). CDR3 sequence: CAWSVKETQYF. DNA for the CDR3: TGTGCCTGGAGTGTAAAAGAGACCCAGTACTTC. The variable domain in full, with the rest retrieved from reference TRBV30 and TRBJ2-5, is SQTIHQWPATLVQPVGSPLSLECTVEGTSNPNLYWYRQAAGRGLQLLFYSVGIGQISSEVPQNLSASRPQDRQFILSSKKLLLSDSGFYLCAWSVKETQYFGPGTRLLVL.

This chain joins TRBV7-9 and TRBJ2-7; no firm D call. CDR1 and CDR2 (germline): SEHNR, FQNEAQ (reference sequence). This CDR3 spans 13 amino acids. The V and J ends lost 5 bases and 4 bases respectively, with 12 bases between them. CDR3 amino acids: CASSPGGVYEQYF. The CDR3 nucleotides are TGTGCCAGCAGCCCCGGTGGAGTTTACGAGCAGTACTTC.